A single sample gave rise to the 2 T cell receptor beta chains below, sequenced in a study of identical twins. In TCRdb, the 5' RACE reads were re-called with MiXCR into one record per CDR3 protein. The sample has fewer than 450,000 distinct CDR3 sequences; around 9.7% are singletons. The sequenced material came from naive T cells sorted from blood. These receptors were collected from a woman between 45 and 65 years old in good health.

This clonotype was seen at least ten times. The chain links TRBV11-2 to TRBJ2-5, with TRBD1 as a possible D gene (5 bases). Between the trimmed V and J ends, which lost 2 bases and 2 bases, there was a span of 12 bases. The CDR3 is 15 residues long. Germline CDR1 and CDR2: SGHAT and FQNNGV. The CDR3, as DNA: TGTGCCAGCAGCTTAAGCTGGGGCGGTCAAGAGACCCAGTACTTC. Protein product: CASSLSWGGQETQYF.

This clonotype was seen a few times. CDR3 sequence reads: CASSPFLGTAYF. CDR3 bases: TGTGCCAGCAGCCCGTTCCTCGGGACCGCGTACTTC. This chain links TRBV7-8 with TRBJ2-7; either TRBD1 or TRBD2 may fit D (5 bases each). The CDR3 runs 12 residues. Germline V gene data show CDR1 as SGHVS and CDR2 as FQNEAQ. Trimming took off 5 bases at V and 12 bases at J, with 17 bases between the two ends.